The clone carrying this T cell receptor beta chain was picked up a small number of times. Its target is not known. The sample belongs to a study of beta chain features in type 1 diabetes. Study-level information: There were some 110 million sorted cells examined across all samples.

Study-wide results and limits: Any HLA type influence on TCRB rearrangement was left unresolved here. The study found fewer insertions and more deletions at VDJ junctions in type 1 diabetes patients. Naive, central memory and Treg TCRB repertoires seemed to resemble each other more closely in patients than they did in healthy donors.

The entirety of the isolated RNA underwent reverse transcription, so expressed TCRB transcripts were sequenced. Assay used: immunoSEQ multiplex PCR; TCRdb lists only in-frame clones, some missing. Here the sample spans about 290,000 clones, roughly 8% being singletons. Sequenced: central memory CD4+ T cells from blood. This receptor was taken from a woman younger than 35 in good health.

This CDR3 is CASRGWSYEQYF. The CDR3 DNA reads TGTGCCAGCAGGGGTTGGTCCTACGAGCAGTACTTC. V usage is TRBV6-5 and J usage is TRBJ2-7, with D hard to call. V was cut by 6 bases and J by 1 base, with 7 bases left in between. The length of the CDR3 is 12 residues. The germline V gene encodes CDR1 MNHEY and CDR2 SVGAGI.